This entry lists 21 T cell receptor beta chains sequenced from one sample in a study of cytotoxic CD8 clonotypes in ibrutinib-treated CLL. The assay was immunoSEQ multiplex PCR, and TCRdb's table has in-frame clones only and misses some. The sample includes more than 200,000 clones, less than 75% of them seen just once. Sequencing was performed on PBMCs, taken after 24 months of ibrutinib treatment. The receptors stem from a human donor with chronic lymphocytic leukemia.

This clone was observed a few times. This sequence joins TRBV27 and TRBJ2-7; TRBD1 agrees at 8 bases. The CDR3 has 15 residues. The ends lost 5 bases at V and 5 bases at J; junction bases unmatched: 11. Germline loops: CDR1 MNHEY, CDR2 SMNVEV (reference sequence). The CDR3 coding sequence is TGTGCCAGCAGTCCTTTAGGACAGGGCGGGAACGAGCAGTACTTC. Its protein is CASSPLGQGGNEQYF.

The chain recombines TRBV7-2 with TRBJ1-5; D remains ambiguous. V was cut by 6 bases and J by 3 bases, with 9 bases left in between. The CDR3 runs to 13 residues. The germline V gene has CDR1 SGHTA and CDR2 FQGNSA. The CDR3 DNA follows: TGTGCCAGCAGAGAGGAGGTCAATCAGCCCCAGCATTTT. Its protein product is CASREEVNQPQHF. Complete variable domain (other parts from reference TRBV7-2 and TRBJ1-5): GAGVSQSPSNKVTEKGKDVELRCDPISGHTALYWYRQSLGQGLEFLIYFQGNSAPDKSGLPSDRFSAERTGGSVSTLTIQRTQQEDSAVYLCASREEVNQPQHFGDGTRLSIL.

The chain carries TRBV11-1 and TRBJ2-7, with 12 bases fitting TRBD2. The CDR3 contains 17 residues. Germline values: CDR1 SGHAT, CDR2 FQDESV (reference sequence). V shed 2 bases and J 0 bases; nucleotides not matched to a gene: 5. CDR3 in DNA: TGTGCCAGCAGCTTATTGCCTAGCGGGAGGGGCTCCTACGAGCAGTACTTC. Its protein is CASSLLPSGRGSYEQYF.

The chain carries TRBV4-3 and TRBJ2-5; TRBD1 is a possible D gene (6 bases). Trimming took 3 bases from V and 5 from J, leaving 16 bases between them. The germline CDR1 and CDR2 sequences are LGHNA and YSLEER. The CDR3 length is 15 residues. The DNA of the CDR3 is TGCGCCAGCAGCCAGACCGCGACAGGTGGCGAGACCCAGTACTTC. This translates into CASSQTATGGETQYF.

The rearrangement joins TRBV7-2 to TRBJ2-3, with D uncertain. Per the germline V gene, CDR1 is SGHTA and CDR2 is FQGNSA. This CDR3 has 12 amino acids. Trimming took 2 bases from V and 4 from J, leaving 4 bases between them. The chain's CDR3 is CASSLSADTQYF. The CDR3 region has the DNA TGTGCCAGCAGCTTAAGCGCAGATACGCAGTATTTT.

This rearrangement joins TRBV11-3 to TRBJ2-5; either TRBD1 or TRBD2 may supply D (5 bases each). This CDR3 is built from 15 residues. From germline, CDR1 is SGHNT and CDR2 YENEEA. V was trimmed by 1 base and J by 4 bases, leaving 13 bases between them. The CDR3 loop is CASSLGGQGVETQYF. CDR3 nucleotide sequence: TGTGCCAGCAGCTTAGGTGGGCAGGGAGTAGAGACCCAGTACTTC.

This chain uses TRBV28 with TRBJ2-5; D gene uncertain. Germline-derived CDR1 and CDR2 are MDHEN and SYDVKM. This CDR3 contains 11 residues. V lost 6 bases to trimming and J lost 0 bases, with 2 bases between them. In DNA form, the CDR3 reads TGTGCCAGCAGCTACCAAGAGACCCAGTACTTC. Translated: CASSYQETQYF. The full variable domain, in which reference TRBV28 and TRBJ2-5 provide the parts outside the CDR3, is DVKVTQSSRYLVKRTGEKVFLECVQDMDHENMFWYRQDPGLGLRLIYFSYDVKMKEKGDIPEGYSVSREKKERFSLILESASTNQTSMYLCASSYQETQYFGPGTRLLVL.

Only one count was recorded for this clone. Different DNA sequences within this sample yield the same CDR3. J is TRBJ2-7 and V is TRBV28; D is uncertain. Germline V gives CDR1 MDHEN, CDR2 SYDVKM. The CDR3 is 12 residues long. The V end lost 6 bases, the J end lost 0 bases, and 6 bases lay between the germline ends. The CDR3 spells CASSLSSYEQYF. CDR3 bases: TGTGCCAGCAGCCTGAGCTCCTACGAGCAGTACTTC.

The rearrangement joins TRBV18 to TRBJ1-2; TRBD1 matches 9 bases. Per germline, CDR1 KGHSH and CDR2 LQKENI. CDR3 length: 17 amino acids. The junction had 12 bases not matched to a gene; V was cut back by 3 bases and J by 4 bases. CDR3 in amino acids: CASSPPGTGNPFYGYTF. In DNA, the CDR3 is TGTGCCAGCTCACCTCCTGGGACAGGGAACCCTTTCTATGGCTACACCTTC. The entire variable domain, with the rest obtained from reference TRBV18 and TRBJ1-2, is as follows: NAGVMQNPRHLVRRRGQEARLRCSPMKGHSHVYWYRQLPEEGLKFMVYLQKENIIDESGMPKERFSAEFPKEGPSILRIQQVVRGDSAAYFCASSPPGTGNPFYGYTFGSGTRLTVV.

The gene calls are TRBV4-3 and TRBJ2-3, with 13 bases that match TRBD2. J was trimmed by 6 bases and V by 0 bases; bases with no gene match: 3. Germline loops: CDR1 LGHNA, CDR2 YSLEER. The CDR3 covers 16 residues. CDR3 residues: CASSQEPGLAGDTQYF. The CDR3 DNA sequence: TGCGCCAGCAGCCAAGAGCCGGGACTAGCGGGGGATACGCAGTATTTT.

This clone was detected only a few times. Here the CDR3 reads CSAKTGANTEAFF. The DNA of the CDR3 is TGCAGCGCAAAGACAGGGGCAAACACTGAAGCTTTCTTT. V and J are TRBV29-1 and TRBJ1-1, with 8 bases fitting TRBD1. The CDR3 sequence is 13 residues long. From germline, CDR1 is SQVTM and CDR2 ANQGSEA. V shed 7 bases, J shed 2 bases, and the junction held 6 bases outside the gene matches.

This clone occurred a few times. The chain couples TRBV9 to TRBJ2-1, with D possibly being TRBD2 (5 bases). Trimming shortened V by 2 bases and J by 7 bases, and 10 bases separated the two germline ends. This CDR3 is built from 13 residues. The germline gives CDR1 SGDLS, CDR2 YYNGEE. In DNA, the CDR3 is TGTGCCAGCAGCGTTCTAGCCGGGAATGAGCAGTTCTTC. Protein: CASSVLAGNEQFF.

This chain uses TRBV5-8 with TRBJ2-3; D is ambiguous. CDR1 and CDR2 (germline): SGHTS, YDEGEE. V lost 0 bases to trimming and J lost 5 bases, with 16 bases between them. The CDR3 consists of 16 residues. DNA of the CDR3: TGTGCCAGCAGCTTGGCATACCAGAGTGGGCAAGATACGCAGTATTTT. This sequence encodes CASSLAYQSGQDTQYF.

This rearrangement joins TRBV2 to TRBJ2-1; no definite D call. The ends were cut back, 6 bases at V and 1 base at J, with 16 bases in the middle. The CDR3 consists of 16 residues. CDR1 and CDR2 from the germline V gene are SNHLY and FYNNEI. Here the CDR3 reads CASRVNPATSYNEQFF. The CDR3 bases are TGTGCCAGCAGAGTCAATCCAGCGACTTCCTACAATGAGCAGTTCTTC.

The chain combines TRBV7-2 with TRBJ2-7, with a weak D call TRBD2 (6 bases). CDR3 length equals 14 residues. Trimming shortened V by 5 bases and J by 0 bases, and 11 bases separated the two germline ends. CDR1 is SGHTA and CDR2 is FQGNSA in the germline V gene. CDR3 sequence: CASSPGTSSYEQYF. CDR3 DNA sequence: TGTGCCAGCAGCCCCGGGACTTCCTCCTACGAGCAGTACTTC.

The chain carries TRBV27 and TRBJ2-1, with 14 bases that match TRBD2. The J segment lost 6 bases and the V segment lost 5 bases, leaving 3 bases of the junction unmatched. The CDR3 covers 15 residues. CDR1 and CDR2 from the germline V gene are MNHEY and SMNVEV (reference sequence). The CDR3, as DNA: TGTGCCAGCAGTCCAGGGACTAGCGGGAGCAATGAGCAGTTCTTC. Residues: CASSPGTSGSNEQFF.

The chain joins TRBV6-5 to TRBJ2-2; 10 nucleotides match TRBD2. This CDR3 contains 15 residues. Germline CDR1 reads MNHEY; CDR2 reads SVGAGI. The V segment lost 6 bases and the J segment 7 bases; nucleotides outside the gene matches: 8. CDR3 sequence: CASRWASGRGGELFF. CDR3 nucleotides: TGTGCCAGCAGATGGGCTAGCGGGAGAGGCGGGGAGCTGTTTTTT.

The J gene is TRBJ2-1, the V gene TRBV6-1; tentative D call: TRBD1 (5 bases). This CDR3 contains 15 residues. The ends were cut back, 7 bases at V and 1 base at J, with 14 bases in the middle. Germline V gene sequence: CDR1 MNHNS, CDR2 SASEGT. The CDR3 region has the DNA TGTGCCAGCAAGATAGGACACTCTTCCTACAATGAGCAGTTCTTC. Protein sequence: CASKIGHSSYNEQFF.

The V call is TRBV30, the J call TRBJ2-1; 14 bases are a match to TRBD2. Germline V CDR1 and CDR2: GTSNPN, SVGIG (reference sequence). This CDR3 region has 13 residues. The junction had 8 bases not matched to a gene; V was cut back by 4 bases and J by 15 bases. The CDR3: CAWTKTSGRAWFF. The CDR3 DNA reads TGTGCCTGGACTAAGACTAGCGGGAGGGCCTGGTTCTTC.

J is TRBJ1-5 and V is TRBV7-6; D uncertain. V was clipped by 5 bases and J by 5 bases, with 10 bases between them. Germline values: CDR1 SGHVS, CDR2 FNYEAQ. The CDR3 sequence is 13 residues long. DNA of the CDR3: TGTGCCAGCAGCCGGCAGGTGGATCAGCCCCAGCATTTT. Encoded protein: CASSRQVDQPQHF.

This clone was picked up a small number of times. V and J are TRBV19 and TRBJ2-7; TRBD1 matches at 11 bases. Germline V lookup: CDR1 LNHDA, CDR2 SQIVND (reference sequence). The CDR3 totals 15 residues. Trimming at V came to 6 bases and at J to 3 bases, leaving 7 bases not matched to a gene. The CDR3 reads CASRSTGTGGYEQYF. The CDR3 coding sequence is TGTGCCAGTAGGTCTACCGGGACAGGGGGCTACGAGCAGTACTTC.